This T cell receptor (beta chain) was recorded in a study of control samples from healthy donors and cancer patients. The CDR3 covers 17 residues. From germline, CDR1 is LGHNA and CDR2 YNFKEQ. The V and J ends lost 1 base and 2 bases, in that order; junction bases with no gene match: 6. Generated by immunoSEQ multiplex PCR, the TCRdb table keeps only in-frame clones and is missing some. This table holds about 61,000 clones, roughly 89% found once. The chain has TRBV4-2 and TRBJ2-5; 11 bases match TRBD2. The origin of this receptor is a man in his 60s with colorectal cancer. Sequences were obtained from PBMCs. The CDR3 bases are TGTGCCAGCAGCCAAGGGGGGGGGACTAGCGGTCAAGAGACCCAGTACTTC. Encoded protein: CASSQGGGTSGQETQYF.